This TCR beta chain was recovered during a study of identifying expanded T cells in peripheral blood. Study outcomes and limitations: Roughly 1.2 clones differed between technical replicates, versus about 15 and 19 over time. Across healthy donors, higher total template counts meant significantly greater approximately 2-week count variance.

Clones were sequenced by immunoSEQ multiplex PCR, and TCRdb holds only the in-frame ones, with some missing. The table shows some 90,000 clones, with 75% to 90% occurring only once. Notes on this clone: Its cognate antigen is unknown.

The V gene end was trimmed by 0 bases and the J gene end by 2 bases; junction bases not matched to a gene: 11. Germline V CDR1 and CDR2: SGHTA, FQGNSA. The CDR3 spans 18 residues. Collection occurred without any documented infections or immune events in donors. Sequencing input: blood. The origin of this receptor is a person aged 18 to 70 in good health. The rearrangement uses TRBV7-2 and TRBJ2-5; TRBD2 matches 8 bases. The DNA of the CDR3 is TGTGCCAGCAGCTTAGCGCGATCTAGCGGGTACGGGCAAGAGACCCAGTACTTC. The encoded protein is CASSLARSSGYGQETQYF.